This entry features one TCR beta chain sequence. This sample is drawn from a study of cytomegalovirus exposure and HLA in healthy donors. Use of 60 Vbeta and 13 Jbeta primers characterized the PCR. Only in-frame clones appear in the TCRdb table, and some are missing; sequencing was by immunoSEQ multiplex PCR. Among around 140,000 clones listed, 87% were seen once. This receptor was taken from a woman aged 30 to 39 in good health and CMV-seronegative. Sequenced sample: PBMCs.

The CDR3 DNA reads as TGTGCCATCAGTGAGTCGATGCTTTTGTGGTCTAACAATGAGCAGTTCTTC. The encoded protein is CAISESMLLWSNNEQFF. The rearrangement joins TRBV10-3 to TRBJ2-1; D is ambiguous. This CDR3 is 17 amino acids long. CDR1 and CDR2 (germline): ENHRY, SYGVKD. V shed 0 bases and J shed 5 bases, with 17 bases lying between them.